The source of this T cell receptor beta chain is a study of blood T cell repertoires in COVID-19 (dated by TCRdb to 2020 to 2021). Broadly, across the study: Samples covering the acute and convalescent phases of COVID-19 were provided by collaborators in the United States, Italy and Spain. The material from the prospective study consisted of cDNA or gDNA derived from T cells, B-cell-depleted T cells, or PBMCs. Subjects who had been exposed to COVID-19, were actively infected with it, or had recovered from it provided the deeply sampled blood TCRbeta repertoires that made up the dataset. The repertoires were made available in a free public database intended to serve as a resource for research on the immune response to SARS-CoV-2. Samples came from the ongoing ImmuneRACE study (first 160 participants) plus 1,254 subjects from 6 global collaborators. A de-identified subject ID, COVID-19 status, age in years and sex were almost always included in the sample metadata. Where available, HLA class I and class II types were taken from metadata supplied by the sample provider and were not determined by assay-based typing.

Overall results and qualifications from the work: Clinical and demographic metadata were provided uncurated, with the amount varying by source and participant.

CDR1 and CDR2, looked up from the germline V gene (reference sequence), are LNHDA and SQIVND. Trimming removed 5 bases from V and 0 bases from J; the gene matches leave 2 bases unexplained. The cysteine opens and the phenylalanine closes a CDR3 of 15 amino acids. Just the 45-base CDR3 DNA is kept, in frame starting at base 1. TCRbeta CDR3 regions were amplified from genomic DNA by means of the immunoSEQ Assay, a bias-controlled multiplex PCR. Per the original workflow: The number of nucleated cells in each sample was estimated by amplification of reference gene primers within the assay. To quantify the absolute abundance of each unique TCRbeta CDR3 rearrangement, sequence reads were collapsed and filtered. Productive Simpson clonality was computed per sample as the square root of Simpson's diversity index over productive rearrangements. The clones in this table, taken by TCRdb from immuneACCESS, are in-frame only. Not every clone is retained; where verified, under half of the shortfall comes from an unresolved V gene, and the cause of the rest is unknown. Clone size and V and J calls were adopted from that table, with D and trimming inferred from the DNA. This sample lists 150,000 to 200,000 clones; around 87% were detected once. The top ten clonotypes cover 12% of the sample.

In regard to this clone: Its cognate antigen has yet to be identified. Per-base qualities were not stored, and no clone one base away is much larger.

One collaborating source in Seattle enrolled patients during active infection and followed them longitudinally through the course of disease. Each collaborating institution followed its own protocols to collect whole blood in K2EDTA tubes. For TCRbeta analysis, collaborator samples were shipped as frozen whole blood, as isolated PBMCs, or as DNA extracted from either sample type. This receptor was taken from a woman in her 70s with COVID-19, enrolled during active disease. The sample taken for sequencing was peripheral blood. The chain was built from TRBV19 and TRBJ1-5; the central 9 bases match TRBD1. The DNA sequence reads TGTGCCAGTAGTTGGGACAGGGATAGCAATCAGCCCCAGCATTTT. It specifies CASSWDRDSNQPQHF.